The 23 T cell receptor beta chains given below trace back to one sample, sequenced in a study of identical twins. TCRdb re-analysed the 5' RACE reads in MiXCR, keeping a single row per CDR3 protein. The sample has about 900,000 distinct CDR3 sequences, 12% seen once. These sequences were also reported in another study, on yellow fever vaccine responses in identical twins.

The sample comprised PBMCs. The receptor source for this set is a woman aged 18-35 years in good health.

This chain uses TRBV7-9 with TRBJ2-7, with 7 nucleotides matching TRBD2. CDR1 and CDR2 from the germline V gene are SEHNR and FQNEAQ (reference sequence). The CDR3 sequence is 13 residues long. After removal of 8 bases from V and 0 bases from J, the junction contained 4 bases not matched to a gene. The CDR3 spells CASGLDNSYEQYF. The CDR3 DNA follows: TGTGCCAGCGGACTAGACAACTCCTACGAGCAGTACTTC.

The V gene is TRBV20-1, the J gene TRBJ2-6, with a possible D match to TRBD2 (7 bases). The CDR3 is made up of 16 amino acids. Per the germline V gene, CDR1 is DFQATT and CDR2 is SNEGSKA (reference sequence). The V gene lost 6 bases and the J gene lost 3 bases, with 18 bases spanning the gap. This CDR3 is CSADTGGNFGANVLTF. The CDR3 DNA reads TGCAGTGCCGACACGGGGGGCAACTTTGGGGCCAACGTCCTGACTTTC.

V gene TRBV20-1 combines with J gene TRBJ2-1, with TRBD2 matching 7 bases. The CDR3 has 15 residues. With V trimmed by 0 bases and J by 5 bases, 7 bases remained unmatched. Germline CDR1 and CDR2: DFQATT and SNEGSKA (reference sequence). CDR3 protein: CSARDPGTIHNEQFF. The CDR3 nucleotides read TGCAGTGCTAGAGATCCAGGGACTATCCACAATGAGCAGTTCTTC.

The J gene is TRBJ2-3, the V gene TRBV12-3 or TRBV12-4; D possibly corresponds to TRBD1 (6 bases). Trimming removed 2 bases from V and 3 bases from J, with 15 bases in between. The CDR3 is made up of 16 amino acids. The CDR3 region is CASSLRAGAVTDTQYF. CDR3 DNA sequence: TGTGCCAGCAGTTTACGTGCAGGGGCAGTTACAGATACGCAGTATTTT.

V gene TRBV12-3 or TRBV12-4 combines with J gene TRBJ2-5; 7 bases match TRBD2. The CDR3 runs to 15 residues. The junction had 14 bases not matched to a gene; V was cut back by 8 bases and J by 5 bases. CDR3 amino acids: CASSGLGGSMETQYF. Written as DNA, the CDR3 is TGTGCCAGCTCGGGACTGGGGGGGTCGATGGAGACCCAGTACTTC.

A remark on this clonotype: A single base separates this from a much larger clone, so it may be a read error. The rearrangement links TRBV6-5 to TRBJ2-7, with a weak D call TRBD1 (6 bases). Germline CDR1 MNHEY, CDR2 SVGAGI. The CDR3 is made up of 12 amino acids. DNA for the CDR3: TGTGCCGGCAGACAGGACTCCTACGAGCAGTACTTC. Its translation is CAGRQDSYEQYF.

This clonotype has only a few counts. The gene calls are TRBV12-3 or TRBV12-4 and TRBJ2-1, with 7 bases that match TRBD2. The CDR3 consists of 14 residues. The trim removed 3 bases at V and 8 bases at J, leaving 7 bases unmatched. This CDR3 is CASSFPSGTDEQFF. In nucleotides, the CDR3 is TGTGCCAGCAGTTTCCCGAGCGGGACGGATGAGCAGTTCTTC.

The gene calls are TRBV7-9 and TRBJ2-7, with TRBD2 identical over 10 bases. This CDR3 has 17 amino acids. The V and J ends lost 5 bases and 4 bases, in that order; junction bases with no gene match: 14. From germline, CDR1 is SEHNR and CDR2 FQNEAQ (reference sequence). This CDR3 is CASSPSRSGRAGYEQYF. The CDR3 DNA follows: TGTGCCAGCAGCCCCAGCAGGAGCGGGAGGGCCGGGTACGAGCAGTACTTC.

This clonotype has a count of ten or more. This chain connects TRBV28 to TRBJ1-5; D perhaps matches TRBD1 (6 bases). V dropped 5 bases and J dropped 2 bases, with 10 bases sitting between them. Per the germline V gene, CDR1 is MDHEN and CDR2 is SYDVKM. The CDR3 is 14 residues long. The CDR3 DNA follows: TGTGCCAGCAGTGGGACACAAGGCAATCAGCCCCAGCATTTT. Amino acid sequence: CASSGTQGNQPQHF.

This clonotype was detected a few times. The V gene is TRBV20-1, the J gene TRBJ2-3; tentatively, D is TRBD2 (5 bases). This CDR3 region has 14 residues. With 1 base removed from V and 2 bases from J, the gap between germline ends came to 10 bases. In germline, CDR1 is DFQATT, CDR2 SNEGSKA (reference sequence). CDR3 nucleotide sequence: TGCAGTGCTAGAGGGCAGCGGTCCACAGATACGCAGTATTTT. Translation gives CSARGQRSTDTQYF.

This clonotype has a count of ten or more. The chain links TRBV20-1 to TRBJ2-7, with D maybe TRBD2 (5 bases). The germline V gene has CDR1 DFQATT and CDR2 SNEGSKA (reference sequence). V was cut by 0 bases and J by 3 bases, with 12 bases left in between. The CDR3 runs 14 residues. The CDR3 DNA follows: TGCAGTGCTAGAGATATGAACGGGGTCTACGAGCAGTACGTC. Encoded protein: CSARDMNGVYEQYV.

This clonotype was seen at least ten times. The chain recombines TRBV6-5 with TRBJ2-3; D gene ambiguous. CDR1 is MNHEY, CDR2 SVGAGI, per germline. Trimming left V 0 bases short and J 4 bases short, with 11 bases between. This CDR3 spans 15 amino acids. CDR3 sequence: CASSYSMVGSDTQYF. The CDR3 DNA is TGTGCCAGCAGTTACTCGATGGTGGGTTCAGATACGCAGTATTTT.

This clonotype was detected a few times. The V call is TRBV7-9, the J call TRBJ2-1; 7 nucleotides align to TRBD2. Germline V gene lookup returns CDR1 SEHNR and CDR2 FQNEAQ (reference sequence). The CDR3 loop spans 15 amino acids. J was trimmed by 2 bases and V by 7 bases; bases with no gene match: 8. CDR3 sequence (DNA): TGTGCCAGCACCTTGGGGGGGGGACCCTACAATGAGCAGTTCTTC. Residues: CASTLGGGPYNEQFF.

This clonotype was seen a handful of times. The CDR3 DNA sequence: TGTGCCAGCAGCCAAGTATCTACAGCAGTTGGTAATGAGCAGTTCTTC. Protein sequence: CASSQVSTAVGNEQFF. The chain is built from TRBV3-1 and TRBJ2-1; no firm D call. Deletions cut 1 base from V and 7 bases from J, with 17 bases between. This CDR3 comprises 16 residues. Looked up from germline, CDR1 is LGHDT and CDR2 is YNNKEL (reference sequence).

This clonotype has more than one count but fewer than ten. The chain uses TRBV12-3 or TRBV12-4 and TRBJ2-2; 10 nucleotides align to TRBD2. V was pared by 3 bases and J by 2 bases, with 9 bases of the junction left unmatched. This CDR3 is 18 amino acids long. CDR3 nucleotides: TGTGCCAGCAGTTTGCCCAGCGGGAGGGCCCTAAACACCGGGGAGCTGTTTTTT. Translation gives CASSLPSGRALNTGELFF.

Written as DNA, the CDR3 is TGTGCCAGCTTTCCCGGGGGGAGGGCTGAAGCTTTCTTT. This translates into CASFPGGRAEAFF. The J gene is TRBJ1-1, the V gene TRBV5-5, with D perhaps matching TRBD1 (5 bases). Germline V CDR1 and CDR2: SGHKS, YYEKEE (reference sequence). The ends were cut back, 7 bases at V and 6 bases at J, with 16 bases in the middle. The CDR3 runs 13 residues.

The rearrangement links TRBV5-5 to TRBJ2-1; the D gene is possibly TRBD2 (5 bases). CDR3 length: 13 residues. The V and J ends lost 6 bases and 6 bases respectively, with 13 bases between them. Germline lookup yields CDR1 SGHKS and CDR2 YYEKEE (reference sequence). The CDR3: CASTTWESNEQFF. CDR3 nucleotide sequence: TGTGCCAGCACCACTTGGGAGTCCAATGAGCAGTTCTTC.

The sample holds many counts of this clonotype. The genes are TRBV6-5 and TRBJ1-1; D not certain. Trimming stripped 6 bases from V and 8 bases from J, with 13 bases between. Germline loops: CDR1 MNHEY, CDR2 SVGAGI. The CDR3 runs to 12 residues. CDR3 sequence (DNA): TGTGCCAGCAGCCCCTGGAAGGGAGAAGCTTTCTTT. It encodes CASSPWKGEAFF.

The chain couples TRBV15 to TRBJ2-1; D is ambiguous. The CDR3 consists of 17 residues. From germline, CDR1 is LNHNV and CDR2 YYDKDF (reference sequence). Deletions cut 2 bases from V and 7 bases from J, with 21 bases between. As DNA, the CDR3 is TGTGCCACCAGCAGACCTCTACAGCTTCAACCCGGGAATGAGCAGTTCTTC. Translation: CATSRPLQLQPGNEQFF.

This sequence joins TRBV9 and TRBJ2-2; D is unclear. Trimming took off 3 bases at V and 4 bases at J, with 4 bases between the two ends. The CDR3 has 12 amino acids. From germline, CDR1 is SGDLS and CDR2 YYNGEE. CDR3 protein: CASSELTGELFF. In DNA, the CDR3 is TGTGCCAGCAGCGAACTCACCGGGGAGCTGTTTTTT.

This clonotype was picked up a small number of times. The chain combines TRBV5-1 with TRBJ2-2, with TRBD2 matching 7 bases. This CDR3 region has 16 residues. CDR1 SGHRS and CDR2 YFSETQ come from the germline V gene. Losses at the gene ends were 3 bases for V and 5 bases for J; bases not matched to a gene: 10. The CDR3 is CASSSSGTRGTGELFF. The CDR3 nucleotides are TGCGCCAGCAGCTCCAGCGGGACTCGGGGAACCGGGGAGCTGTTTTTT.

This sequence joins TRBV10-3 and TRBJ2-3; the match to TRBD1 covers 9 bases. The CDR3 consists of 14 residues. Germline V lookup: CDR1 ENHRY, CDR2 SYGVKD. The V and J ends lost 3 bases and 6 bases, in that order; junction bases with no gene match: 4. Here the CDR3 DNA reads TGTGCCATCAGTGAAGTACAGGGGGCGGATACGCAGTATTTT. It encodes CAISEVQGADTQYF.

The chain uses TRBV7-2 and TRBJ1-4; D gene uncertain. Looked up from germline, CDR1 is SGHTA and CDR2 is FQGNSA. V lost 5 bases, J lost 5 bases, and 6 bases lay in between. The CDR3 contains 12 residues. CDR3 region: CASSTNNEKLFF. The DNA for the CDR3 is TGTGCCAGCAGCACAAACAATGAAAAACTGTTTTTT.